This T cell receptor (beta chain) was identified during a study of cytomegalovirus exposure and HLA in healthy donors. General observations from the study: The productive fraction for most TCR beta V segments was about 87% or about 30% in an earlier analysis. In terms of immune exposure information, only CMV serostatus was available.

This clone was seen a handful of times. Antigen specificity is unknown. This PCR relied on a set of 60 Vbeta primers and 13 Jbeta primers. Clones were read by immunoSEQ multiplex PCR, and TCRdb kept only the in-frame ones, dropping some. The sample records 100,000 to 150,000 clones, about 9.1% being singletons. In germline, CDR1 is SGDLS, CDR2 YYNGEE. This CDR3 is 16 amino acids long. Trimming pared 2 bases from V and 3 bases from J, leaving 17 bases between. V and J are TRBV9 and TRBJ2-5, with D unresolved. Material: PBMCs. The sequence was collected from a middle-aged woman in good health and CMV-seropositive. The CDR3 loop reads CASSVSPGSKEETQYF. DNA of the CDR3: TGTGCCAGCAGCGTCTCTCCCGGGTCGAAAGAAGAGACCCAGTACTTC.